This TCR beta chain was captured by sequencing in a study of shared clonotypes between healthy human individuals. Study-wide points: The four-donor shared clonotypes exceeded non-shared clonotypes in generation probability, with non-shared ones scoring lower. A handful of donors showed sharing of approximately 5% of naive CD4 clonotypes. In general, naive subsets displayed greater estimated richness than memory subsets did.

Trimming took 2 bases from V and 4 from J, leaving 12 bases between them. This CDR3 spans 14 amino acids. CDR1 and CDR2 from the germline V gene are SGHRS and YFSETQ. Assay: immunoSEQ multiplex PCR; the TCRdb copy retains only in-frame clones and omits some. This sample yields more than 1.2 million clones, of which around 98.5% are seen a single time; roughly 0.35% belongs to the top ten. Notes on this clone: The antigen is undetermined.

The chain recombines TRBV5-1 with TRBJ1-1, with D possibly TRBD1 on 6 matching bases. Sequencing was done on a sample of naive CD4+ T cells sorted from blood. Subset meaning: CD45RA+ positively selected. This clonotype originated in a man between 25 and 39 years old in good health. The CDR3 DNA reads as TGCGCCAGCAGCTTTAATGCCAGGGGCACTGAAGCTTTCTTT. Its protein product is CASSFNARGTEAFF.